The 29 T cell receptor beta chains reported below all come from one sample, sequenced in a study of blood T cell repertoires in COVID-19. Here immunoSEQ multiplex PCR was the method, and the copy in TCRdb shows in-frame clones only, minus some. This table holds 250,000 to 300,000 clones, around nine tenths found once. Sequenced input: peripheral blood. The receptors originated from a woman in her 70s with COVID-19, enrolled during active disease.

The genes are TRBV12-3 or TRBV12-4 and TRBJ2-7; the D gene is possibly TRBD2 (6 bases). Trimming stripped 4 bases from V and 8 bases from J, with 15 bases between. The CDR3 is 13 residues long. The CDR3 reads CASSWASSAKQYF. The CDR3, as DNA: TGTGCCAGCAGTTGGGCATCTAGCGCCAAGCAGTACTTC.

This sequence joins TRBV27 and TRBJ1-2; D possibly corresponds to TRBD1 (6 bases). CDR1 is MNHEY and CDR2 is SMNVEV in the germline V gene (reference sequence). Trimming took 8 bases from V and 8 from J, leaving 30 bases between them. CDR3 length equals 17 residues. The CDR3 DNA sequence: TGTGCCAGCGGGAGACAGGCCAGACTAGCGGGGGGGGCCGGCTACACCTTC. This encodes CASGRQARLAGGAGYTF.

The chain carries TRBV18 and TRBJ1-2; D not resolved. Per the germline V gene, CDR1 is KGHSH and CDR2 is LQKENI. The CDR3 is 14 residues long. V dropped 0 bases and J dropped 2 bases, with 7 bases sitting between them. This chain's CDR3 is CASSPPWQNYGYTF. As DNA, the CDR3 is TGTGCCAGCTCACCACCGTGGCAAAACTATGGCTACACCTTC.

Details on this clone: Distinct nucleotide sequences in the sample also encode this CDR3. The V and J genes are TRBV19 and TRBJ2-7; 7 bases align to TRBD1. The CDR3 sequence is 14 residues long. Germline values: CDR1 LNHDA, CDR2 SQIVND (reference sequence). Trimming at V came to 4 bases and at J to 1 base, leaving 4 bases not matched to a gene. CDR3 protein: CASSKQGYSYEQYF. The CDR3 DNA follows: TGTGCCAGTAGTAAACAGGGGTATTCCTACGAGCAGTACTTC.

V usage is TRBV23-1 and J usage is TRBJ1-4; D perhaps matches TRBD1 (5 bases). TRBV23-1 falls under the ORF class, with uncertain function. The CDR3 has 15 residues. V was trimmed by 8 bases and J by 6 bases, leaving 19 bases between them. The CDR3 region is CASRMPGLQYEKLFF. CDR3 in DNA: TGCGCCAGCCGGATGCCGGGACTGCAGTATGAAAAACTGTTTTTT.

The rearrangement uses TRBV5-4 and TRBJ2-1; 8 bases are a match to TRBD1. Germline CDR1 is SGHNT and CDR2 is YYREEE (reference sequence). Trimming took 0 bases from V and 4 from J; bases not matched to a gene: 0. The CDR3 runs to 14 residues. Written as DNA, the CDR3 is TGTGCCAGCAGCTTGGGACAGGGGTACAATGAGCAGTTCTTC. Translation: CASSLGQGYNEQFF.

V gene TRBV30 combines with J gene TRBJ1-2; D is perhaps TRBD1 (6 bases). Germline V gene data show CDR1 as GTSNPN and CDR2 as SVGIG (reference sequence). Trimming pared 8 bases from V and 1 base from J, leaving 17 bases between. The CDR3 spans 14 residues. The CDR3: CAETGHSNNYGYTF. CDR3 DNA sequence: TGTGCCGAAACGGGACACTCGAATAACTATGGCTACACCTTC.

The V gene is TRBV27, the J gene TRBJ1-6; 8 nucleotides match TRBD1. Trimming took 5 bases from V and 6 from J; bases not matched to a gene: 6. The CDR3 has 15 amino acids. Germline V gene lookup returns CDR1 MNHEY and CDR2 SMNVEV (reference sequence). This CDR3 is CASSAPGQVNSPLHF. The CDR3 DNA reads TGTGCCAGCAGTGCCCCGGGACAGGTTAATTCACCCCTCCACTTT.

The rearrangement links TRBV13 to TRBJ2-1, with D possibly being TRBD2 (5 bases). Germline V gives CDR1 PRHDT, CDR2 FYEKMQ (reference sequence). Trimming removed 4 bases at V and 5 bases at J, with 15 bases between. The CDR3 consists of 15 residues. The CDR3 region is CASSSAPGGNNEQFF. The CDR3 DNA follows: TGTGCCAGCAGCTCAGCCCCCGGAGGAAACAATGAGCAGTTCTTC.

The chain is built from TRBV30 and TRBJ1-6; the D gene is possibly TRBD1 (5 bases). Germline CDR1 GTSNPN, CDR2 SVGIG (reference sequence). Trimming removed 7 bases from V and 7 bases from J, with 20 bases in between. The CDR3 runs 15 residues. As DNA, the CDR3 is TGTGCCTCCACCTCCAGGGATCCCACAAATTCACCCCTCCACTTT. Translation gives CASTSRDPTNSPLHF.

The CDR3 DNA is TGTGCCAGCTCACCAGTTCCGACAGAGTCTAACTATGGCTACACCTTC. Protein product: CASSPVPTESNYGYTF. The V and J genes are TRBV18 and TRBJ1-2; D perhaps matches TRBD1 (5 bases). The CDR3 runs 16 residues. Deletions cut 2 bases from V and 0 bases from J, with 13 bases between. Germline V gene sequence: CDR1 KGHSH, CDR2 LQKENI.

This chain links TRBV11-2 with TRBJ2-5; 8 nucleotides match TRBD2. V was clipped by 1 base and J by 3 bases; unmatched bases: 4. This CDR3 has 15 amino acids. Germline V gives CDR1 SGHAT, CDR2 FQNNGV. The DNA for the CDR3 is TGTGCCAGCAGCTTAGGGGGGACTAGGGAAGAGACCCAGTACTTC. This codes for CASSLGGTREETQYF.

The chain has TRBV4-1 and TRBJ2-7; 13 bases map to TRBD2. The CDR3 totals 15 residues. The germline V gene encodes CDR1 MGHRA and CDR2 YSYEKL. Trimming cost V 0 bases and J 12 bases; bases outside gene matches: 8. CDR3 sequence (DNA): TGCGCCAGCAGCCAAGATACTAGCGGGAGGGCCAAGGTGTACTTC. The encoded protein is CASSQDTSGRAKVYF.

This clone was found a few times. This chain connects TRBV3-1 (or the pseudogene TRBV3-2) to TRBJ1-1; D call uncertain. The CDR3 is 14 residues long. In germline, CDR1 is LGHDT, CDR2 YNNKEL (reference sequence). V was clipped by 1 base and J by 0 bases, with 6 bases between them. CDR3 in DNA: TGTGCCAGCAGCCAAGTAATCCTGAACACTGAAGCTTTCTTT. Encoded protein: CASSQVILNTEAFF.

This clone was detected only a few times. This sequence joins TRBV12-1 and TRBJ2-3; the listed D gene, TRBD1, was not tested against the DNA. TRBV12-1 is a known pseudogene. CDR3 length: 17 amino acids. The CDR3 here is CASSFVAGARLVDTQYF. The CDR3 nucleotides are TGTGCCAGCAGCTTTGTGGCAGGGGCAAGATTGGTGGATACGCAGTATTTT.

This rearrangement joins TRBV5-1 to TRBJ1-4; possible D gene TRBD1, 5 bases. Looked up from germline, CDR1 is SGHRS and CDR2 is YFSETQ. V lost 4 bases, J lost 8 bases, and 15 bases lay in between. CDR3 length: 14 amino acids. The CDR3 spells CASSPQSGREKLFF. CDR3 bases: TGCGCCAGCAGCCCGCAATCAGGGAGGGAAAAACTGTTTTTT.

CDR3 DNA: TGCGCCAGCAGCTTGGGAACAGCGGGAGGACCAAGCATGCTCGAGCAGTACTTC. Its protein is CASSLGTAGGPSMLEQYF. The chain combines TRBV5-1 with TRBJ2-7; TRBD2 matches 9 bases. The V gene's germline CDR1 is SGHRS and CDR2 YFSETQ. The CDR3 has 18 amino acids. With V trimmed by 0 bases and J by 6 bases, 16 bases remained unmatched.

This chain joins TRBV9 and TRBJ2-7, with a weak D call TRBD2 (6 bases). V lost 2 bases to trimming and J lost 4 bases, with 10 bases between them. This CDR3 contains 13 residues. Per germline, CDR1 SGDLS and CDR2 YYNGEE. CDR3 protein: CASSVASAYEQYF. The DNA of the CDR3 is TGTGCCAGCAGCGTGGCTAGCGCATACGAGCAGTACTTC. Combining the CDR3 with reference TRBV9 and TRBJ2-7 gives the whole variable domain DSGVTQTPKHLITATGQRVTLRCSPRSGDLSVYWYQQSLDQGLQFLIQYYNGEERAKGNILERFSAQQFPDLHSELNLSSLELGDSALYFCASSVASAYEQYFGPGTRLTVT.

The rearrangement joins TRBV7-2 to TRBJ1-1, with TRBD1 as a possible D gene (5 bases). The germline CDR1 and CDR2 sequences are SGHTA and FQGNSA. The CDR3 totals 15 residues. The V end lost 1 base, the J end lost 11 bases, and 20 bases lay between the germline ends. CDR3 bases: TGTGCCAGCAGCTTAGTGTGGTCTGGGGAGGGGCAGGCTTTCTTT. Its translation: CASSLVWSGEGQAFF.

V is TRBV5-8 and J is TRBJ1-5; possible D gene TRBD1, 5 bases. This CDR3 region has 17 residues. Germline values: CDR1 SGHTS, CDR2 YDEGEE. Trimming left V 4 bases short and J 0 bases short, with 17 bases between. Written as DNA, the CDR3 is TGTGCCAGCAGCGAGTTATTTGACAGACTTAGCAATCAGCCCCAGCATTTT. It specifies CASSELFDRLSNQPQHF.

V is TRBV20-1 and J is TRBJ2-1; no clear D. Germline V gene data show CDR1 as DFQATT and CDR2 as SNEGSKA (reference sequence). V lost 0 bases, J lost 9 bases, and 6 bases lay in between. The CDR3 runs to 11 residues. The CDR3 DNA reads as TGCAGTGCTAGAGACCCTGTTGAGCAGTTCTTC. Amino acids: CSARDPVEQFF.

J is TRBJ1-2 and V is TRBV24-1, with 7 bases matching TRBD1. The CDR3 length is 12 residues. Germline CDR1 is KGHDR and CDR2 is SFDVKD. J gave up 4 bases and V 7 bases, and 2 bases lay outside the gene matches. Here the CDR3 reads CATRGQSYGYTF. The CDR3 region has the DNA TGTGCCACCAGGGGACAGTCCTATGGCTACACCTTC.

The chain carries TRBV29-1 and TRBJ2-5; the D gene is possibly TRBD1 (5 bases). The CDR3 runs to 12 residues. Germline V gene data show CDR1 as SQVTM and CDR2 as ANQGSEA. Trimming left V 7 bases short and J 0 bases short, with 9 bases between. The CDR3: CSGEDNQETQYF. The CDR3, as DNA: TGCAGCGGTGAGGACAACCAAGAGACCCAGTACTTC. Drawing the rest from reference TRBV29-1 and TRBJ2-5, the complete variable domain is SAVISQKPSRDICQRGTSLTIQCQVDSQVTMMFWYRQQPGQSLTLIATANQGSEATYESGFVIDKFPISRPNLTFSTLTVSNMSPEDSSIYLCSGEDNQETQYFGPGTRLLVL.

The rearrangement uses TRBV7-9 and TRBJ2-7, with 12 bases that match TRBD1. The CDR3 loop spans 14 amino acids. Germline CDR1 is SEHNR and CDR2 is FQNEAQ (reference sequence). V gave up 5 bases and J gave up 6 bases; unmatched junction bases: 5. For the CDR3, the DNA is TGTGCCAGCAGCCGAGGGACAGGGGGCCTCGAGCAGTACTTC. Protein sequence: CASSRGTGGLEQYF.

This clone has more than one count but fewer than ten. The chain is built from TRBV14 and TRBJ1-1; D not certain. Trimming cost V 0 bases and J 1 base, with 3 bases left between them. The germline V gene has CDR1 SGHDN and CDR2 FVKESK. The CDR3 covers 13 residues. As DNA, the CDR3 is TGTGCCAGCAGCCAAGAACAGAACACTGAAGCTTTCTTT. This codes for CASSQEQNTEAFF.

The table lists this clone with many counts. The genes are TRBV6-5 and TRBJ1-5; possible D gene TRBD1, 6 bases. CDR1 is MNHEY, CDR2 SVGAGI, per germline. The CDR3 is made up of 15 amino acids. Trimming shortened V by 8 bases and J by 0 bases, and 14 bases separated the two germline ends. CDR3 nucleotide sequence: TGTGCCAGCTCTGGACAGCCGGATAGCAATCAGCCCCAGCATTTT. Translation gives CASSGQPDSNQPQHF.

In DNA form, the CDR3 reads TGTGCCAGCAGTGAAGGCACTAGCTTCGGAGGCGAGCAGTACTTC. Protein sequence: CASSEGTSFGGEQYF. The rearrangement links TRBV2 to TRBJ2-7, with D tentatively TRBD2 (6 bases). Trimming pared 1 base from V and 6 bases from J, leaving 16 bases between. CDR1 is SNHLY, CDR2 FYNNEI, per germline. The CDR3 is 15 residues long.

The rearrangement links TRBV6-4 to TRBJ1-6, with 9 nucleotides matching TRBD1. The CDR3 consists of 13 residues. Germline V gene sequence: CDR1 MRHNA, CDR2 SNTAGT. After removal of 7 bases from V and 9 bases from J, the junction contained 4 bases not matched to a gene. The CDR3 reads CASKGQGVSPLHF. In nucleotides, the CDR3 is TGTGCCAGCAAGGGACAGGGCGTTTCACCCCTCCACTTT.

DNA for the CDR3: TGTGCCAGCAGCCAACCACTAGCGGTCTCCGGAGATACGCAGTATTTT. Protein sequence: CASSQPLAVSGDTQYF. The V gene is TRBV3-1 (or the pseudogene TRBV3-2), the J gene TRBJ2-3; 8 positions match TRBD2. Germline CDR1 is LGHDT and CDR2 is YNNKEL (reference sequence). This CDR3 region has 16 residues. J was trimmed by 5 bases and V by 2 bases; bases with no gene match: 9.